The TCR beta chain described here comes from a study of blood T cell repertoires in COVID-19. Across the whole study: Sites across the United States, Italy and Spain contributed samples from acute and convalescent COVID-19. PBMCs, B-cell-depleted T cells, or T cells were the source of the cDNA or gDNA that made up the material.

In the study's own analysis: Amplification from reference gene primers served as the basis for estimated nucleated cell counts. The repertoire was sequenced with immunoSEQ multiplex PCR; TCRdb's copy has only in-frame clones and lacks some. V and J calls and clone size follow that table, whereas D and trimming were derived from the DNA. The sample includes roughly 53,000 clones, 70% to 90% of them seen just once. The clonotype originates from a man in his forties with active COVID-19. Sequenced input: peripheral blood.

This CDR3 is CASSLRGYNEQFF. The DNA for the CDR3 is TGTGCCAGCAGTTTGAGAGGGTACAATGAGCAGTTCTTC. The chain employs TRBV12-3 or TRBV12-4 and TRBJ2-1; D might be TRBD2 (5 bases). This CDR3 has 13 residues. V lost 3 bases and J 4 bases, leaving 7 bases between the germline ends.